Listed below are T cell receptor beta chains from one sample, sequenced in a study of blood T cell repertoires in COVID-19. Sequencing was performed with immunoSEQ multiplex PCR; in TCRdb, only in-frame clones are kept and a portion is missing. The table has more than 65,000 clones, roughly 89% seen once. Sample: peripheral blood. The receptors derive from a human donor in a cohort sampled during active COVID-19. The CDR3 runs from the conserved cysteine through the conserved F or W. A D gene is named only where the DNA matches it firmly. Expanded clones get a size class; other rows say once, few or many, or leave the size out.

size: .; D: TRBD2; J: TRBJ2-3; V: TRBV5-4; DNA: TGTGCCAGCAGCTTAGGACTAGCGGGGGGGCCGGGAGATACGCAGTATTTT; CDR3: CASSLGLAGGPGDTQYF
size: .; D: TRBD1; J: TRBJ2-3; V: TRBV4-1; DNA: TGCGCCAGCAGCCGGCACACCCGGGACAGGGGATACACAGATACGCAGTATTTT; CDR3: CASSRHTRDRGYTDTQYF
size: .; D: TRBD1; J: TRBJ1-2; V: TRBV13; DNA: TGTGCCAGCAGCTTAGAGTTGGGACAGGGGAGCTACTATGGCTACACCTTC; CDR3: CASSLELGQGSYYGYTF
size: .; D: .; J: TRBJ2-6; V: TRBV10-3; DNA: TGTGCCATCAGGACCGGGACTCCCAGCTCTGGGGCCAACGTCCTGACTTTC; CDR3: CAIRTGTPSSGANVLTF
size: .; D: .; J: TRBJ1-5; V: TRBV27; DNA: TGTGCCAGCAGCCCCGGTAGAACCAATCAGCCCCAGCATTTT; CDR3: CASSPGRTNQPQHF
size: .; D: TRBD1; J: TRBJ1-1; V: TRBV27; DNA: TGTGCCAGCAGTTTCTCCCCTCCCTTCAGGGGGAGCACTGAAGCTTTCTTT; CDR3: CASSFSPPFRGSTEAFF
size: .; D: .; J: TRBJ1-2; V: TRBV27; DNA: TGTGCCAGCAGTCTAAGACGGGACTATGGCTACACCTTC; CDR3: CASSLRRDYGYTF
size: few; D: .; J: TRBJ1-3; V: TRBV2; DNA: TGTGCCAGCAGTGACGGTGAGCGTACCTTCTCTGGAAACACCATATATTTT; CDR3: CASSDGERTFSGNTIYF
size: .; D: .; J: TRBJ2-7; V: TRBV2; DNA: TGTGCCAGCAGTGCGGACAGAACCTACGAGCAGTACTTC; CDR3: CASSADRTYEQYF
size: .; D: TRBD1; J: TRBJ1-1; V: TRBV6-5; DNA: TGTGCCAGCAGTTACCAGACAGGGGGGAGCACTGAAGCTTTCTTT; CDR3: CASSYQTGGSTEAFF
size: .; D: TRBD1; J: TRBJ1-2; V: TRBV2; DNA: TGTGCCAGCAGTGCGGACAGGGAAGTAGAGTATGGCTACACCTTC; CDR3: CASSADREVEYGYTF
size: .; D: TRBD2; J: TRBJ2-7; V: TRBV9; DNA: TGTGCCAGCAGCGCAGGGGCGGGGGGGCCCTCCTACGAGCAGTACTTC; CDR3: CASSAGAGGPSYEQYF
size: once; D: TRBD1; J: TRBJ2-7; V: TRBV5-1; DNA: TGCGCCAGCAGCTTGGGGGGACAGGGGGACAACGAGCAGTACTTC; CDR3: CASSLGGQGDNEQYF
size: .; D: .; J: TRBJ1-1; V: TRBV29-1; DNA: TGCAGCGCCCCGGGGGTCGATGAAGCTTTCTTT; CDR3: CSAPGVDEAFF
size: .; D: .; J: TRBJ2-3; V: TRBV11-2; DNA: TGTGCCAGCAGCCCGGCCCGGGACGGGGGTCTGGATACGCAGTATTTT; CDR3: CASSPARDGGLDTQYF
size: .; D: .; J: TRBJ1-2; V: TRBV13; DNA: TGTGCCAGCAGCTTAGAGCGGGGGGACGGCTACACCTTC; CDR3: CASSLERGDGYTF
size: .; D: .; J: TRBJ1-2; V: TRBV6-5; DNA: TGTGCCAGCAGCCCCGGACGGGGGTATGGCTACACCTTC; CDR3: CASSPGRGYGYTF
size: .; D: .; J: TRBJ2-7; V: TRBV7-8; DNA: TGTGCCAGCAGCTCTGAATCCTCCACTCCCGTCTACGAGCAGTACTTC; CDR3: CASSSESSTPVYEQYF